This TCR beta chain was recovered during a study of CD8+ T cells in alopecia areata. Overall study results and limits: Elevated clonality characterized lesional scalp relative to normal scalp, particularly in alopecia totalis/universalis. Persistence during tofacitinib was seen for many expanded lesional clones in scalp and blood.

Note on this clone: What it binds is not known.

RNA was extracted and reverse transcribed into cDNA as the sequencing template. Using immunoSEQ multiplex PCR, the repertoire was profiled, and TCRdb retains in-frame clones only, with some absent. The table has tens of thousands of clones, just over 45% seen once. Specified treatment: oral pan-JAK inhibitor, 5-10 mg twice daily. Deletions cut 0 bases from V and 0 bases from J, with 2 bases between. Germline CDR1 and CDR2: KGHSH and LQKENI. This CDR3 has 13 residues. This sequence joins TRBV18 and TRBJ1-1, with no clear D. The sequence was obtained from a human donor with alopecia areata. The sequences come from CD8+ T cells sorted from blood, collected around week 36, from a patient treated with tofacitinib. As DNA, the CDR3 is TGTGCCAGCTCACCACCGGTGAACACTGAAGCTTTCTTT. Amino acid sequence: CASSPPVNTEAFF.